This TCR beta chain appears in the sequencing data of a study of T cell changes during pregnancy in multiple sclerosis. Using immunoSEQ multiplex PCR, the repertoire was profiled, and TCRdb retains in-frame clones only, with some absent. Counted here are about 33,000 clones, approximately 91% occurring once; the ten biggest clones make up 2.5% to 3%. As to this clone: The same CDR3 can be traced to other DNA sequences in this sample.

The CDR3 extends over 15 amino acids. Germline assignment: CDR1 MRHNA and CDR2 SNTAGT. The junction had 2 bases not matched to a gene; V was cut back by 0 bases and J by 6 bases. The TCR was taken from a female donor in good health, enrolled as a control in a pregnancy study. The sequenced sample was CD4+ T cells from peripheral blood mononuclear cells, obtained in the third trimester of pregnancy. The rearrangement uses TRBV6-4 and TRBJ2-3; 11 bases fit TRBD2. The CDR3 DNA reads as TGTGCCAGCAGTGACTCTAGCGGGGGGGCCGATACGCAGTATTTT. Protein product: CASSDSSGGADTQYF.